A selection of T cell receptor beta chains follows, all from one sample in a study of shared clonotypes between healthy human individuals. Generated by immunoSEQ multiplex PCR, the TCRdb table keeps only in-frame clones and is missing some. Here the sample spans more than 2,000,000 clones, just over 90% being singletons. Sequences were obtained from naive CD4+ T cells sorted from blood. The receptors derive from a young man in good health. CDR3s include the opening cysteine and the closing phenylalanine or tryptophan. Fields, in order: J gene, clone size, V gene, D gene, CDR3 DNA, CDR3 protein. The D gene is left open where the match is weak. Rows may omit the clone size; those that give it use once, few, many or a size class.

TRBJ2-3 . TRBV29-1 TRBD1 TGCAGCGCCGGGGACAGGGGGTTAGGTGATACGCAGTATTTT CSAGDRGLGDTQYF
TRBJ1-5 . TRBV6-6 . TGTGCCAGCAGTTCCAGGGACGGCGGGAGTCAGCCCCAGCATTTT CASSSRDGGSQPQHF
TRBJ2-7 . TRBV7-9 . TGTGCCAGCAGCTCCTATTCCTACGAGCAGTACTTC CASSSYSYEQYF
TRBJ2-5 . TRBV18 . TGTGCCAGCTCACCCAGCCAAGAGACCCAGTACTTC CASSPSQETQYF
TRBJ2-7 once TRBV18 TRBD2 TGTGCCAGCTCACACGACTATCTAGCGGGGTTCCCCTACGAGCAGTACTTC CASSHDYLAGFPYEQYF
TRBJ2-3 . TRBV1 . TGCACCAGGAAACCGGGACTCTCTTACACAGATACGCAGTATTTT CTRKPGLSYTDTQYF
TRBJ2-7 once TRBV19 TRBD2 TGTGCCAGTAGTATAGCTAGCGGAGACTACGAGCAGTACTTC CASSIASGDYEQYF
TRBJ2-7 . TRBV4-1 TRBD1 TGCGCCAGCAGTCTGAGACAGGGGGTGGAATACGAGCAGTACTTC CASSLRQGVEYEQYF
TRBJ1-3 . TRBV5-1 TRBD1 TGCGCCACGTCCCGGGACAGGCTGAAAGCTGGAAACACCATATATTTT CATSRDRLKAGNTIYF
TRBJ2-7 . TRBV13 TRBD2 TGTGCCAGCAGCTTAGAACTAGCGGGCGACTACGAGCAGTACTTC CASSLELAGDYEQYF
TRBJ2-2 . TRBV30 . TGTGCCTGGACCCTCCGGGGGCTAATCGGGGAGCTGTTTTTT CAWTLRGLIGELFF
TRBJ1-1 . TRBV7-2 TRBD1 TGTGCCAGCAGCACTACAGGGGCACTGAACACTGAAGCTTTCTTT CASSTTGALNTEAFF
TRBJ1-5 . TRBV18 TRBD1 TGTGCCAGCTCACCTACAGGGGCAGGACAGCCCCAGCATTTT CASSPTGAGQPQHF
TRBJ1-2 . TRBV25-1 . TGTGCCAGCAGTCTCGGACAGTTCTATGGCTACACCTTC CASSLGQFYGYTF
TRBJ1-2 . TRBV19 . TGTGCCAGTAGCCCCAAGGGAGGGCCAAACTATGGCTACACCTTC CASSPKGGPNYGYTF
TRBJ2-1 . TRBV7-2 TRBD2 TGTGCCAGCAGCCAACGGGGTAGCGGGGATGAGCAGTTCTTC CASSQRGSGDEQFF
TRBJ2-3 . TRBV9 . TGTGCCAGCAGCGCCCGACCTTCTAGCACAGATACGCAGTATTTT CASSARPSSTDTQYF
TRBJ2-7 . TRBV10-2 TRBD2 TGCGCCAGCGGGCAACTAGCGATCCCGCTCTCCTACGAGCAGTACTTC CASGQLAIPLSYEQYF
TRBJ1-2 . TRBV7-8 . TGTGCCAGCAGCCAGAGGGGGGGCAATGGCTACACCTTC CASSQRGGNGYTF
TRBJ2-5 . TRBV18 . TGTGCCAGCTCACCCCCGGAGCAAGAGACCCAGTACTTC CASSPPEQETQYF
TRBJ1-2 . TRBV29-1 . TGCAGCGTTTCGACAGGATCTGACGGCTACACCTTC CSVSTGSDGYTF
TRBJ2-5 . TRBV5-1 . TGCGCCAGCAGCTTAGGGGCAGCCGGTCAAGAGACCCAGTACTTC CASSLGAAGQETQYF